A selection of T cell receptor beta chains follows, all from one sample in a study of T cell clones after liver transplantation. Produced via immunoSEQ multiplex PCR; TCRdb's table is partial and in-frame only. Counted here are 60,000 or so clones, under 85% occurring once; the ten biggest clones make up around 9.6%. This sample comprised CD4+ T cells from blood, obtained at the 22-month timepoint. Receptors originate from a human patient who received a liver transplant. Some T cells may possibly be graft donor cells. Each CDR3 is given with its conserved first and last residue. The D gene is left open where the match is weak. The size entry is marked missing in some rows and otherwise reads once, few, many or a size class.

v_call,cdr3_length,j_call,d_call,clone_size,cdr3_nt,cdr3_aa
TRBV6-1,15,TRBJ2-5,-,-,TGTGCCAGCAGTGAAGGTTGGGAGCGGCAAGAGACCCAGTACTTC,CASSEGWERQETQYF
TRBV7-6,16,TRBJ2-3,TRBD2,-,TGTGCCAGCAGCGATGGGGTAGCGGGTTCAGTAGGTACGCAGTATTTT,CASSDGVAGSVGTQYF
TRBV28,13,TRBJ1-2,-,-,TGTGCCAGCAGTTTACCCCAGGGCTATGGCTACACCTTC,CASSLPQGYGYTF
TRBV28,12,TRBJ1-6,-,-,TGTGCCAGCAGTAGGGACATTACACCCCTCCACTTT,CASSRDITPLHF
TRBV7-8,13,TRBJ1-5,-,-,TGTGCCAGCAGCTTAGCCAACAATCAGCCCCAGCATTTT,CASSLANNQPQHF
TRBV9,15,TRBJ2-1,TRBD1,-,TGTGCCAGCAGCGTAACAGGGGGCGCCGGCAATGAGCAGTTCTTC,CASSVTGGAGNEQFF
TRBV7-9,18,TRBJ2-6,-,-,TGTGCCAGCAGCACCTTAACAGCCTCTAGCTCTGGGGCCAACGTCCTGACTTTC,CASSTLTASSSGANVLTF
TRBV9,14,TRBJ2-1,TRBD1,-,TGTGCCAGCAGCGGACAGGGGACCTACAATGAGCAGTTCTTC,CASSGQGTYNEQFF
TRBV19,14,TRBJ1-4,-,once,TGTGCCAGTCAAAAGGGGGTCTCCGGCGAAAAACTGTTTTTT,CASQKGVSGEKLFF
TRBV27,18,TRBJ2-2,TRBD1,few,TGTGCCAGCAGTTTCCCAACCGGGACAGGGGGTGGCACCGGGGAGCTGTTTTTT,CASSFPTGTGGGTGELFF
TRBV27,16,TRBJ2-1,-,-,TGTGCCAGCTCGTCCAACCCTCTGGGGGGTGTCGGTGAGCAGTTCTTC,CASSSNPLGGVGEQFF
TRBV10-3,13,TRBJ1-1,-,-,TGTGCCATCAGTCAGGACGCCTCATCCGAAGCTTTCTTT,CAISQDASSEAFF
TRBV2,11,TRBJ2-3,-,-,TGTGCCAGCAGTGGCGAGTATACGCAGTATTTT,CASSGEYTQYF
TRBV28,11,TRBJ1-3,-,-,TGTGCCAGGGACGGAGGGTACACCATATATTTT,CARDGGYTIYF
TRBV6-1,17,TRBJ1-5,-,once,TGTGCCAGCAGTGAAAGGGAGGGATGGGGTTCTAATCAGCCCCAGCATTTT,CASSEREGWGSNQPQHF